This note documents a single TCR beta chain sequence. Profiling relied on immunoSEQ multiplex PCR, and the TCRdb table lists in-frame clones only, not all of them. The repertoire holds nearly 300,000 clones, with roughly 86% as singletons. These data originate in a study of blood T cell repertoires in COVID-19. The receptor was isolated from a woman in her 50s who had been exposed to COVID-19. Source material: PBMCs or T cells enriched from blood (not recorded which).

The CDR3 DNA sequence: TGTGCCAGCAGTGAAGGAACAGGGAGTCAGCCCCAGCATTTT. Protein product: CASSEGTGSQPQHF. V gene TRBV6-1 combines with J gene TRBJ1-5, with D possibly being TRBD1 (6 bases). The germline gives CDR1 MNHNS, CDR2 SASEGT. Trimming took 1 base from V and 6 from J, leaving 10 bases between them. The CDR3 sequence is 14 residues long.